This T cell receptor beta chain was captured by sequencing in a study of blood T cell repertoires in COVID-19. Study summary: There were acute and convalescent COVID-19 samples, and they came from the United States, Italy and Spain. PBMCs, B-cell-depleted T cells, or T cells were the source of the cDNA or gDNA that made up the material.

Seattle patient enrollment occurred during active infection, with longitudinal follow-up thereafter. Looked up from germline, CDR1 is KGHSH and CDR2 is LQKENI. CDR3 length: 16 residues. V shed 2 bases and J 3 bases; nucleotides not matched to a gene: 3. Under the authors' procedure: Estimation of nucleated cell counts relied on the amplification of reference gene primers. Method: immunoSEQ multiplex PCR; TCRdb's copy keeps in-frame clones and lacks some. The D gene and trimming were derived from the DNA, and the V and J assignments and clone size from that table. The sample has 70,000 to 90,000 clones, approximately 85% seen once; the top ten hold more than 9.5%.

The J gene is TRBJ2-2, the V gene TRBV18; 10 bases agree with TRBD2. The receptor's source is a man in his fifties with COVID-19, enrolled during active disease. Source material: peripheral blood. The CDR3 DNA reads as TGTGCCAGCTCACCAATAGCGGGAGGCGACACCGGGGAGCTGTTTTTT. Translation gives CASSPIAGGDTGELFF.